The 18 T cell receptor beta chains given below trace back to one sample, sequenced in a study of human T cells and chemical hapten exposure. Time point: patch test 2, 6 weeks after DPC sensitization. This sample's treatment: therapeutic diphenylcyclopropenone sensitization with weekly scalp DPC. Each CDR3 protein is one row after TCRdb ran MiXCR on the RACE reads. The repertoire includes some 100,000 distinct CDR3 sequences, 9.2% of them detected once, and 2.5% to 3.5% sits in the top ten. Sequenced material: whole blood, taken in connection with sensitization to the hapten diphenylcyclopropenone (DPC). The receptors shown here come from a woman aged 40 to 49 with alopecia areata. Some clones in this sample may be carry-over from other donors' samples.

This clonotype has just a few counts. CDR3 protein: CASSYPRIGGNTEAFF. The CDR3 bases are TGTGCCAGCAGTTACCCGAGAATAGGAGGGAACACTGAAGCTTTCTTT. This chain links TRBV6-2 or TRBV6-3 with TRBJ1-1; D gene unclear. V gave up 2 bases and J gave up 1 base, with 14 bases separating them. This CDR3 is built from 16 residues. Germline V lookup: CDR1 MNHEY, CDR2 SVGEGT.

This clonotype was found many times. V gene TRBV7-2 combines with J gene TRBJ2-1, with D possibly being TRBD1 (8 bases). The germline V gene has CDR1 SGHTA and CDR2 FQGNSA. V lost 5 bases to trimming and J lost 6 bases, with 17 bases between them. The CDR3 is 15 residues long. The CDR3 sequence is CASSLRQGRVNEQFF. The DNA for the CDR3 is TGTGCCAGCAGCCTACGACAGGGGAGGGTCAATGAGCAGTTCTTC. The variable domain in full, completed from reference TRBV7-2 and TRBJ2-1, reads GAGVSQSPSNKVTEKGKDVELRCDPISGHTALYWYRQSLGQGLEFLIYFQGNSAPDKSGLPSDRFSAERTGGSVSTLTIQRTQQEDSAVYLCASSLRQGRVNEQFFGPGTRLTVL.

The chain couples TRBV6-5 to TRBJ2-3; 7 nucleotides align to TRBD1. The V and J ends lost 8 bases and 2 bases, in that order; junction bases with no gene match: 10. The germline CDR1 and CDR2 sequences are MNHEY and SVGAGI. The CDR3 consists of 15 residues. CDR3 in amino acids: CASRDSHGFTDTQYF. CDR3 in DNA: TGTGCCAGCCGGGACAGTCATGGTTTCACAGATACGCAGTATTTT.

This chain joins TRBV9 and TRBJ1-3, with D unclear. Germline V gives CDR1 SGDLS, CDR2 YYNGEE. Between the trimmed V and J ends, which lost 1 base and 4 bases, there was a span of 6 bases. The CDR3 length is 13 residues. Here the CDR3 DNA reads TGTGCCAGCAGCGTAATCCCCGGAAACACCATATATTTT. It is translated as CASSVIPGNTIYF. Full variable domain (rest looked up from reference TRBV9 and TRBJ1-3): DSGVTQTPKHLITATGQRVTLRCSPRSGDLSVYWYQQSLDQGLQFLIQYYNGEERAKGNILERFSAQQFPDLHSELNLSSLELGDSALYFCASSVIPGNTIYFGEGSWLTVV.

This clonotype was observed many times. The chain is built from TRBV7-2 and TRBJ2-5; 11 bases line up with TRBD2. CDR1 is SGHTA, CDR2 FQGNSA, per germline. V shed 5 bases and J 4 bases; nucleotides not matched to a gene: 9. The CDR3 contains 16 residues. The CDR3 spells CASSAEASGGRETQYF. The CDR3 bases are TGTGCCAGCAGCGCAGAGGCTAGCGGGGGGAGAGAGACCCAGTACTTC. Full variable domain (missing parts from reference TRBV7-2 and TRBJ2-5): GAGVSQSPSNKVTEKGKDVELRCDPISGHTALYWYRQSLGQGLEFLIYFQGNSAPDKSGLPSDRFSAERTGGSVSTLTIQRTQQEDSAVYLCASSAEASGGRETQYFGPGTRLLVL.

This clonotype has a count of ten or more. This chain joins TRBV20-1 and TRBJ2-7; TRBD1 matches at 8 bases. The CDR3 consists of 12 residues. Germline lookup yields CDR1 DFQATT and CDR2 SNEGSKA (reference sequence). The V segment lost 3 bases and the J segment 6 bases; nucleotides outside the gene matches: 4. For the CDR3, the DNA is TGCAGTGCTAGCCCCGACAGGGGCGAGCAGTACTTC. Protein: CSASPDRGEQYF.

This clonotype was seen a handful of times. This chain connects TRBV20-1 to TRBJ2-1, with D uncertain. The CDR3 consists of 10 residues. Germline V CDR1 and CDR2: DFQATT, SNEGSKA (reference sequence). CDR3 sequence: CSLLGNEQFF. CDR3 DNA sequence: TGCAGCCTCCTGGGGAATGAGCAGTTCTTC.

This clonotype was observed many times. This rearrangement joins TRBV6-5 to TRBJ2-3; no definite D call. Per germline, CDR1 MNHEY and CDR2 SVGAGI. The CDR3 contains 13 residues. V lost 2 bases and J lost 6, with 9 bases in between. The chain's CDR3 is CASSYPAADTQYF. CDR3 DNA: TGTGCCAGCAGTTACCCGGCGGCGGATACGCAGTATTTT.

This clonotype showed up just a few times. The chain links TRBV28 to TRBJ2-3; TRBD1 matches 8 bases. Trimming cost V 8 bases and J 0 bases; bases outside gene matches: 1. The germline gives CDR1 MDHEN, CDR2 SYDVKM. The CDR3 runs to 13 residues. CDR3 sequence (DNA): TGTGCCAGCGGGGACAGGAGCACAGATACGCAGTATTTT. This sequence encodes CASGDRSTDTQYF.

This clonotype has a handful of counts. The chain recombines TRBV29-1 with TRBJ2-5; the match to TRBD2 covers 8 bases. The germline V gene has CDR1 SQVTM and CDR2 ANQGSEA. The CDR3 is made up of 14 amino acids. V gave up 7 bases and J gave up 7 bases; unmatched junction bases: 14. CDR3 loop: CSADRAGGPGTQYF. The CDR3, as DNA: TGCAGCGCCGACCGGGCGGGGGGCCCCGGGACCCAGTACTTC.

In its sample, this clonotype was seen a few times. The chain has TRBV2 and TRBJ2-5; D is undetermined. V lost 2 bases, J lost 7 bases, and 11 bases lay in between. The CDR3 length is 13 residues. Germline V lookup: CDR1 SNHLY, CDR2 FYNNEI. CDR3 protein: CASSEYELGTQYF. The CDR3 DNA follows: TGTGCCAGCAGTGAATACGAATTGGGGACCCAGTACTTC.

The V gene is TRBV28, the J gene TRBJ1-3, with D perhaps TRBD1 (6 bases). The ends were cut back, 7 bases at V and 0 bases at J, with 7 bases in the middle. CDR3 length: 13 residues. In germline, CDR1 is MDHEN, CDR2 SYDVKM. Here the CDR3 DNA reads TGTGCCAGCACGGACAGCTCTGGAAACACCATATATTTT. It specifies CASTDSSGNTIYF.

V and J are TRBV9 and TRBJ1-2, with unresolved D. Germline-derived CDR1 and CDR2 are SGDLS and YYNGEE. The CDR3 covers 13 residues. V lost 6 bases and J 6 bases, leaving 15 bases between the germline ends. CDR3: CASKASGSDGYTF. CDR3 nucleotide sequence: TGTGCCAGCAAAGCGAGCGGTTCAGATGGCTACACCTTC.

This clonotype was picked up many times. This sequence joins TRBV5-1 and TRBJ1-2; 7 nucleotides agree with TRBD1. Germline CDR1 is SGHRS and CDR2 is YFSETQ. The CDR3 sequence is 14 residues long. V shed 1 base and J 9 bases; nucleotides not matched to a gene: 9. CDR3 sequence reads: CASSLTGEAVRYTF. The CDR3 bases are TGCGCCAGCAGCTTGACAGGGGAGGCCGTCCGCTACACCTTC.

The V gene is TRBV6-2 or TRBV6-3, the J gene TRBJ1-1; TRBD1 might be the D (6 bases). This CDR3 has 15 amino acids. The V and J ends lost 5 bases and 4 bases respectively, with 17 bases between them. Germline V gene lookup returns CDR1 MNHEY and CDR2 SVGEGT. The CDR3 sequence is CASSTPQGLGTEAFF. In DNA form, the CDR3 reads TGTGCCAGCAGTACCCCACAGGGTTTGGGCACTGAAGCTTTCTTT.

Ten or more counts support this clonotype. The chain couples TRBV6-6 to TRBJ2-7; 9 bases map to TRBD1. The trim removed 10 bases at V and 3 bases at J, leaving 16 bases unmatched. Germline V CDR1 and CDR2: MNHNY, SVGAGI (reference sequence). The CDR3 contains 16 residues. The CDR3 reads CATAPIRDREVYEQYF. For the CDR3, the DNA is TGTGCCACCGCACCCATACGGGACAGGGAAGTCTACGAGCAGTACTTC.

This clonotype came up many times. The V and J genes are TRBV6-5 and TRBJ2-2; TRBD2 might be the D (7 bases). CDR1 and CDR2 from the germline V gene are MNHEY and SVGAGI. CDR3 length: 16 residues. V lost 0 bases and J 4 bases, leaving 12 bases between the germline ends. CDR3 sequence: CASSYSTGGSTGELFF. The CDR3 DNA is TGTGCCAGCAGTTACTCGACGGGGGGCAGCACCGGGGAGCTGTTTTTT.

This clonotype was counted a few times. CDR3 residues: CASAPGQGRKMRSGELFF. The CDR3 bases are TGTGCCAGCGCTCCGGGACAGGGTCGGAAGATGAGGTCCGGGGAGCTGTTTTTT. The V and J genes are TRBV6-2 or TRBV6-3 and TRBJ2-2; TRBD1 aligns across 9 bases. CDR1 is MNHEY, CDR2 SVGEGT, per germline. There are 18 residues in the CDR3. J was trimmed by 6 bases and V by 8 bases; bases with no gene match: 19.